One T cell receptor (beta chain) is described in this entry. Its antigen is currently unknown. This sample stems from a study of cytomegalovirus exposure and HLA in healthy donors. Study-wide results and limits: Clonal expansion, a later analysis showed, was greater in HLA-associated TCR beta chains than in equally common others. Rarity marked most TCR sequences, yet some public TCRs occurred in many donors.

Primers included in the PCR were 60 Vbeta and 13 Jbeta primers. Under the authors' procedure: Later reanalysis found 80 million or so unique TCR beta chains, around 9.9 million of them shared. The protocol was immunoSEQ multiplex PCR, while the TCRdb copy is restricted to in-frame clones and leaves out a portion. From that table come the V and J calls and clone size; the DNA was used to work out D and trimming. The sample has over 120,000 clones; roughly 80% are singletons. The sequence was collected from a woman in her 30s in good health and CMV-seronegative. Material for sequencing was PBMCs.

This chain's CDR3 is CASSWQGCEQFF. DNA for the CDR3: TGCGCCAGCAGCTGGCAGGGATGTGAGCAGTTCTTC. This chain links TRBV5-1 with TRBJ2-1; D possibly corresponds to TRBD1 (5 bases). V was pared by 3 bases and J by 9 bases, with 10 bases between. The CDR3 has 12 amino acids. Germline CDR1 is SGHRS and CDR2 is YFSETQ.